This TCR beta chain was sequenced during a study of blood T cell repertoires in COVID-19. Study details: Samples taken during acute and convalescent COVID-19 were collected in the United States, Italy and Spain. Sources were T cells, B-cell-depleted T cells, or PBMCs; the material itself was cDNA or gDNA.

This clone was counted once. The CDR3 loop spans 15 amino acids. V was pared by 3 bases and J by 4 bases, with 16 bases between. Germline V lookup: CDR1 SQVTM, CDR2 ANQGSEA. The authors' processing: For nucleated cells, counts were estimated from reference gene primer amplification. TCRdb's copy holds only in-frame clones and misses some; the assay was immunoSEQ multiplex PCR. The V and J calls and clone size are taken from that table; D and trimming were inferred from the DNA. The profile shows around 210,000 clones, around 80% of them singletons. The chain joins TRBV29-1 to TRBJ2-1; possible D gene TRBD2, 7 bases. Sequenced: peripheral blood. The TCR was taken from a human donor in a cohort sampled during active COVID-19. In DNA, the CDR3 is TGCAGCGTTGACCGACTAGGGGGGGTTTACAATGAGCAGTTCTTC. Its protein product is CSVDRLGGVYNEQFF.